The TCR beta chain described here comes from a study of blood T cell repertoires in COVID-19. The CDR3 sequence is 16 residues long. Germline-derived CDR1 and CDR2 are SNHLY and FYNNEI. Losses at the gene ends were 7 bases for V and 1 base for J; bases not matched to a gene: 12. Authors' methods: Reference gene primer amplification yielded estimated nucleated cell counts. Only in-frame clones appear in the TCRdb table, and some are missing; sequencing was by immunoSEQ multiplex PCR. That table furnishes V, J and clone size, whereas the DNA furnished D and trimming. The data contain over 90,000 clones, around 67% of them seen just once; the ten biggest clones take up 3.9%. Seattle researchers signed up patients amid active infection and tracked them longitudinally.

This receptor was identified in a man in his sixties or seventies with COVID-19, enrolled during active disease. Material: peripheral blood. The genes are TRBV2 and TRBJ2-7; 8 bases are a match to TRBD1. The CDR3 sequence is CASTPGRTGISYEQYF. As DNA, the CDR3 is TGTGCCAGCACCCCGGGTAGGACAGGGATTTCCTACGAGCAGTACTTC.